The 5 T cell receptor beta chains in this list originate from one sample, sequenced in a study of shared T cell receptors in the human thymus. Clones were read by immunoSEQ multiplex PCR, and TCRdb kept only the in-frame ones, dropping some. The sample has hundreds of thousands of clones, 88% seen once. These data are also associated with another study on human thymus T cells.

Sequences were obtained from thymocytes. The receptors derive from a boy in the first two years of life with a congenital heart defect.

Note on this clone: Other DNA sequences in this specimen translate into the identical CDR3. V usage is TRBV15 and J usage is TRBJ2-1, with a weak D call TRBD2 (6 bases). V lost 3 bases to trimming and J lost 6 bases, with 9 bases between them. Germline V CDR1 and CDR2: LNHNV, YYDKDF (reference sequence). The length of the CDR3 is 13 residues. The CDR3 nucleotides are TGTGCCACCAGCAGGGACGGGGGCAATGAGCAGTTCTTC. Its translation: CATSRDGGNEQFF.

The chain links TRBV19 to TRBJ1-2; the match to TRBD1 covers 9 bases. The CDR3 covers 14 residues. V trimming: 10 bases; J trimming: 0 bases; junction bases outside the gene matches: 6. CDR1 is LNHDA and CDR2 is SQIVND in the germline V gene (reference sequence). CDR3 sequence (DNA): TGTGCCACCGGACAGGGGAAAGCTAACTATGGCTACACCTTC. This gives the protein CATGQGKANYGYTF.

The V gene is TRBV5-1, the J gene TRBJ2-3, with 7 bases fitting TRBD2. The CDR3 contains 13 residues. V trimming: 4 bases; J trimming: 6 bases; junction bases outside the gene matches: 5. Germline V lookup: CDR1 SGHRS, CDR2 YFSETQ. This CDR3 is CASSAGGSDTQYF. Here the CDR3 DNA reads TGCGCCAGCAGCGCCGGGGGGTCGGATACGCAGTATTTT.

This clone was recorded once. This sequence joins TRBV7-2 and TRBJ2-1; D is undetermined. Germline V gives CDR1 SGHTA, CDR2 FQGNSA. Trimming pared 2 bases from V and 6 bases from J, leaving 14 bases between. The CDR3 contains 15 residues. The CDR3 DNA follows: TGTGCCAGCAGCTTAAAGCATCTAGGTGTCAATGAGCAGTTCTTC. This sequence encodes CASSLKHLGVNEQFF.

The J gene is TRBJ2-1, the V gene TRBV5-4; 10 nucleotides agree with TRBD2. V shed 0 bases and J 0 bases; nucleotides not matched to a gene: 6. In germline, CDR1 is SGHNT, CDR2 YYREEE (reference sequence). This CDR3 region has 18 residues. The CDR3 coding sequence is TGTGCCAGCAGCTTGGGGCCCGGGACTAGCGACTCCTACAATGAGCAGTTCTTC. It yields the protein CASSLGPGTSDSYNEQFF.